These 14 T cell receptor beta chains came from one sample sequenced in a study of T-cell memory formation after mild COVID-19. TCRdb processed the 5' RACE reads anew with MiXCR; each CDR3 protein has one entry. The sample lists hundreds of thousands of distinct CDR3 sequences, over 15% occurring once. The sequenced sample consisted of PBMCs or a T cell subset sorted from them (not recorded which). These TCRs come from an adult woman who had mild COVID-19 (a few samples of this study predate the infection). Cell type and time point are not known.

This clonotype was observed at least ten times. The V and J genes are TRBV11-2 and TRBJ2-1; the match to TRBD2 covers 8 bases. V was clipped by 9 bases and J by 4 bases; unmatched bases: 8. This CDR3 has 14 amino acids. Per germline, CDR1 SGHAT and CDR2 FQNNGV. The CDR3 region has the DNA TGTGCCAGTGCCGGGGGGGCCTCTTACAATGAGCAGTTCTTC. Residues: CASAGGASYNEQFF.

This sequence joins TRBV20-1 and TRBJ1-1, with TRBD1 as a possible D gene (5 bases). CDR1 is DFQATT, CDR2 SNEGSKA, per germline (reference sequence). The length of the CDR3 is 13 residues. The V end was cut by 6 bases, the J end by 1 base, with 12 bases between. CDR3 DNA: TGCAGTGCCGTCCCCCAGGGGAACACTGAAGCTTTCTTT. Amino acids: CSAVPQGNTEAFF.

The chain employs TRBV5-1 and TRBJ2-1; TRBD1 aligns across 11 bases. Germline V lookup: CDR1 SGHRS, CDR2 YFSETQ. The length of the CDR3 is 15 residues. Trimming cost V 1 base and J 7 bases; bases outside gene matches: 4. CDR3 residues: CASSLWTGGTNEQFF. For the CDR3, the DNA is TGCGCCAGCAGCTTGTGGACAGGGGGCACGAATGAGCAGTTCTTC.

The V and J genes are TRBV6-1 and TRBJ2-3; D is undetermined. This CDR3 spans 14 amino acids. Germline assignment: CDR1 MNHNS and CDR2 SASEGT. V lost 3 bases and J lost 6, with 13 bases in between. CDR3 nucleotides: TGTGCCAGCAGTGAGTTAGGGAAGAGCGATACGCAGTATTTT. This codes for CASSELGKSDTQYF.

The rearrangement uses TRBV7-9 and TRBJ1-4; 9 bases fit TRBD1. This CDR3 is built from 15 residues. J was trimmed by 7 bases and V by 5 bases; bases with no gene match: 8. Germline V gene data show CDR1 as SEHNR and CDR2 as FQNEAQ (reference sequence). The CDR3 reads CASSNPGTGFEKLFF. In DNA form, the CDR3 reads TGTGCCAGCAGCAACCCCGGGACAGGGTTTGAAAAACTGTTTTTT. The full variable domain, with the rest looked up from reference TRBV7-9 and TRBJ1-4, is DTGVSQNPRHKITKRGQNVTFRCDPISEHNRLYWYRQTLGQGPEFLTYFQNEAQLEKSRLLSDRFSAERPKGSFSTLEIQRTEQGDSAMYLCASSNPGTGFEKLFFGSGTQLSVL.

The sample holds a few counts of this clonotype. The V call is TRBV4-2, the J call TRBJ1-1, with D uncertain. The CDR3 spans 14 residues. Deletions cut 7 bases from V and 1 base from J, with 13 bases between. CDR1 is LGHNA and CDR2 is YNFKEQ in the germline V gene. The CDR3 nucleotides read TGTGCCAGCACCAAGGTAGGGCAGAACACTGAAGCTTTCTTT. The encoded protein is CASTKVGQNTEAFF.

The CDR3 coding sequence is TGTGCCAGCAGTCCGGGCCCTGTGGAGACCCAGTACTTC. Protein: CASSPGPVETQYF. The chain combines TRBV7-2 with TRBJ2-5; D remains ambiguous. V lost 6 bases to trimming and J lost 5 bases, with 13 bases between them. CDR1 SGHTA and CDR2 FQGNSA come from the germline V gene. CDR3 length equals 13 residues.

Many counts were recorded for this clonotype. This chain uses TRBV6-1 with TRBJ2-7; 10 bases agree with TRBD1. CDR1 and CDR2 (germline): MNHNS, SASEGT. Trimming removed 4 bases from V and 3 bases from J; junction bases left unmatched: 3. This CDR3 comprises 14 residues. DNA for the CDR3: TGTGCCAGCAGTGTCGGACAGGGGGACTACGAGCAGTACTTC. Its translation is CASSVGQGDYEQYF.

This clonotype was counted many times. V is TRBV15 and J is TRBJ1-1; D might be TRBD1 (5 bases). The CDR3 is 14 amino acids. In germline, CDR1 is LNHNV, CDR2 YYDKDF (reference sequence). Trimming removed 3 bases from V and 1 base from J, with 9 bases in between. CDR3 protein: CATSREGRNTEAFF. CDR3 bases: TGTGCCACCAGCAGGGAGGGGCGGAACACTGAAGCTTTCTTT.

This clonotype was recorded a few times. This chain connects TRBV7-3 to TRBJ1-1; D is perhaps TRBD1 (5 bases). V shed 5 bases and J shed 1 base, with 11 bases lying between them. The CDR3 has 14 residues. Germline loops: CDR1 SGHTA, CDR2 FQGTGA. The DNA of the CDR3 is TGTGCCAGCAGCCCTCAGGGCAGGAACACTGAAGCTTTCTTT. Its protein is CASSPQGRNTEAFF. The full variable domain, in which reference TRBV7-3 and TRBJ1-1 provide the parts outside the CDR3, is GAGVSQTPSNKVTEKGKYVELRCDPISGHTALYWYRQSLGQGPEFLIYFQGTGAADDSGLPNDRFFAVRPEGSVSTLKIQRTERGDSAVYLCASSPQGRNTEAFFGQGTRLTVV.

The chain joins TRBV5-1 to TRBJ1-6; D is uncertain. Germline V gene lookup returns CDR1 SGHRS and CDR2 YFSETQ. This CDR3 has 12 residues. V was trimmed by 5 bases and J by 7 bases, leaving 7 bases between them. The CDR3 region is CASREVNSPLHF. CDR3 sequence (DNA): TGCGCCAGCAGGGAGGTCAATTCACCCCTCCACTTT.

The chain employs TRBV4-2 and TRBJ1-1, with no clear D. The CDR3 sequence is 16 residues long. V was trimmed by 2 bases and J by 7 bases, leaving 20 bases between them. Germline V gene sequence: CDR1 LGHNA, CDR2 YNFKEQ. This CDR3 is CASSQFVSTDLVEAFF. In DNA, the CDR3 is TGTGCCAGCAGCCAATTCGTTTCTACAGATCTAGTTGAAGCTTTCTTT.

This clonotype was observed at least ten times. The V gene is TRBV12-3 or TRBV12-4, the J gene TRBJ2-5, with 11 bases aligning to TRBD2. Trimming removed 8 bases from V and 1 base from J; junction bases left unmatched: 6. The CDR3 consists of 15 residues. CDR3 nucleotide sequence: TGTGCCAGCGGCCCTAGCGGGGGGACCCAAGAGACCCAGTACTTC. Translated: CASGPSGGTQETQYF.

This chain links TRBV9 with TRBJ2-1, with TRBD2 matching over 11 bases. The V gene's germline CDR1 is SGDLS and CDR2 YYNGEE. The V segment lost 0 bases and the J segment 4 bases; nucleotides outside the gene matches: 6. The CDR3 is made up of 17 amino acids. The CDR3 loop reads CASSVAPTSGGYNEQFF. As DNA, the CDR3 is TGTGCCAGCAGCGTAGCCCCTACTAGCGGGGGTTACAATGAGCAGTTCTTC. Drawing the rest from reference TRBV9 and TRBJ2-1, the complete variable domain is DSGVTQTPKHLITATGQRVTLRCSPRSGDLSVYWYQQSLDQGLQFLIQYYNGEERAKGNILERFSAQQFPDLHSELNLSSLELGDSALYFCASSVAPTSGGYNEQFFGPGTRLTVL.